These T cell receptor beta chains were read from a single sample in a study of blood T cell repertoires in COVID-19. TCRdb's copy holds only in-frame clones and misses some; the assay was immunoSEQ multiplex PCR. The data hold about 70,000 clones, with about 88% observed a single time. The sequenced sample consisted of peripheral blood. The source is a human donor in a cohort sampled during active COVID-19. Each CDR3 is given with its conserved first and last residue. The order of the fields is D gene, J gene, V gene, clone size, CDR3 DNA, CDR3 protein. A D gene is named only where the DNA matches it firmly. For some rows the clone size is stated as once, few or many, or as a class when expanded; others skip it.

TRBD2 | TRBJ2-1 | TRBV5-1 | - | TGCGCCAGCAGCCCTACCGGACTAGCGGGGAACAATGAGCAGTTCTTC | CASSPTGLAGNNEQFF
- | TRBJ2-1 | TRBV6-6 | - | TGTGCCAGCAGTCCTTTCGTCCAGTACCCCTACAATGAGCAGTTCTTC | CASSPFVQYPYNEQFF
- | TRBJ1-5 | TRBV7-9 | - | TGTGCCAGCAGCCAGGTACCAGGGCCCCAGCATTTT | CASSQVPGPQHF
TRBD2 | TRBJ2-3 | TRBV7-9 | - | TGTGCCAGCAGCTTCCCGGGACTAGCGGGAACAGATACGCAGTATTTT | CASSFPGLAGTDTQYF
TRBD1 | TRBJ1-1 | TRBV3-1/TRBV3-2 | once | TGTGCCAGCAGCCAAGTTGGGACAGGGCACACTGAAGCTTTCTTT | CASSQVGTGHTEAFF
TRBD2 | TRBJ2-1 | TRBV5-8 | - | TGTGCCAGCAGCCGACCCCGGGACTACCACTACAATGAGCAGTTCTTC | CASSRPRDYHYNEQFF
TRBD2 | TRBJ2-1 | TRBV2 | - | TGTGCCAGCAGGGGAACTAGCGGGAGCTACAATGAGCAGTTCTTC | CASRGTSGSYNEQFF
TRBD2 | TRBJ2-5 | TRBV10-3 | - | TGTGCCATCAGTAGAACTAGCGGCCAAGAGACCCAGTACTTC | CAISRTSGQETQYF
TRBD2 | TRBJ2-3 | TRBV24-1 | - | TGTGCCACCAGTGATTCGGGAAGGGGGACTAGCGGGAGAGATACGCAGTATTTT | CATSDSGRGTSGRDTQYF
- | TRBJ1-4 | TRBV21-1 | - | TGTGCCAGCAGCGTCCGGGGGGCAGATGAAAAACTGTTTTTT | CASSVRGADEKLFF
- | TRBJ2-7 | TRBV19 | once | TGTGCCAGTAGTATCGCGCCAGCCGGGACAACCGGCCACGAGCAGTACTTC | CASSIAPAGTTGHEQYF
TRBD2 | TRBJ2-3 | TRBV19 | - | TGTGCCAGTAGTAAAAATAGCGGGAGTGAAGATACGCAGTATTTT | CASSKNSGSEDTQYF
- | TRBJ2-1 | TRBV12-5 | - | TGTGCTAGTGGTTTGCTACCAGGGTTCAACCACAATGAGCAGTTCTTC | CASGLLPGFNHNEQFF
- | TRBJ1-1 | TRBV30 | - | TGTGCCTGGAGGCGAGCTGGGAACACTGAAGCTTTCTTT | CAWRRAGNTEAFF
- | TRBJ2-5 | TRBV2 | - | TGTGCCAGCAGTGGTGGCAGTTCGTACCAAGAGACCCAGTACTTC | CASSGGSSYQETQYF
TRBD1 | TRBJ1-4 | TRBV2 | - | TGTGCCAGCAGTGGACAGGGTAATGAAAAACTGTTTTTT | CASSGQGNEKLFF
TRBD1 | TRBJ1-1 | TRBV7-3 | once | TGTGCCAGCAGCTCTTCCTACAGGGGATCGACTGAAGCTTTCTTT | CASSSSYRGSTEAFF
TRBD1 | TRBJ1-1 | TRBV11-2 | once | TGTGCCAGCAGCCGGGACAGGGCTGAAGCTTTCTTT | CASSRDRAEAFF
- | TRBJ1-2 | TRBV6-1 | - | TGTGCCAGCAGTGAAGGTTTCAGGTCCTCTAACTATGGCTACACCTTC | CASSEGFRSSNYGYTF
- | TRBJ2-3 | TRBV6-6 | - | TGTGCCAGCAGCCACAGGGAGGGGACAGATACGCAGTATTTT | CASSHREGTDTQYF
- | TRBJ2-5 | TRBV11-3 | - | TGTGCCAGCAGCTTATCGGAGACCCAGTACTTC | CASSLSETQYF
- | TRBJ1-1 | TRBV25-1 | - | TGTGCCAGCAGTGGTTATAGCATCCCCACTGAAGCTTTCTTT | CASSGYSIPTEAFF
- | TRBJ1-1 | TRBV2 | - | TGTGCCAGCAGTGCACGGGACTCCGTTCGCATGAACACTGAAGCTTTCTTT | CASSARDSVRMNTEAFF
TRBD2 | TRBJ2-3 | TRBV7-2 | - | TGTGCCAGCAGCAAGGGACTAGCGGGAGTTGCAGATACGCAGTATTTT | CASSKGLAGVADTQYF
- | TRBJ1-1 | TRBV19 | once | TGTGCCAGTAGCGAGGGAGTTTTCACTGAAGCTTTCTTT | CASSEGVFTEAFF
- | TRBJ1-3 | TRBV9 | - | TGTGCCAGCAGCGGTGGGCCCTCTGGAAACACCATATATTTT | CASSGGPSGNTIYF
TRBD1 | TRBJ2-1 | TRBV2 | - | TGTGCCGGGGACAGGGGGCCCTACAATGAGCAGTTCTTC | CAGDRGPYNEQFF
- | TRBJ2-1 | TRBV5-1 | - | TGCGCCAGCAGCGCCGGAGCCGAGGACAATGAGCAGTTCTTC | CASSAGAEDNEQFF
TRBD2 | TRBJ2-2 | TRBV10-3 | - | TGTGCCATCAGCCAAACGGGACTAGCGGGAGAGGGTACCGGGGAGCTGTTTTTT | CAISQTGLAGEGTGELFF
- | TRBJ2-2 | TRBV5-1 | - | TGCGCCAGCAGCTTGGACGGTTACACCGGGGAGCTGTTTTTT | CASSLDGYTGELFF
- | TRBJ2-6 | TRBV2 | - | TGTGCCAGCAGTGAAACTCAGGGTCGCTACTCTGGGGCCAACGTCCTGACTTTC | CASSETQGRYSGANVLTF
TRBD1 | TRBJ2-5 | TRBV19 | - | TGTGCCAGTAGTATCAACAGGGGCGAGACCCAGTACTTC | CASSINRGETQYF
- | TRBJ1-5 | TRBV5-8 | - | TGTGCCAGCAGCTTGGCCCCAGGAGGGTCTCAGCCCCAGCATTTT | CASSLAPGGSQPQHF
TRBD2 | TRBJ2-3 | TRBV24-1 | - | TGTGCCACCAGTGATCAAGGACTAGCGGGAGTTATGGGTACGCAGTATTTT | CATSDQGLAGVMGTQYF
- | TRBJ2-1 | TRBV27 | - | TGTGCCAGCAGTCTAAGCAGGGGAAACTACAATGAGCAGTTCTTC | CASSLSRGNYNEQFF
- | TRBJ2-5 | TRBV24-1 | - | TGTGCCACCAGTGACCAGGGACGGATCCCCGGGGGGACCCAGTACTTC | CATSDQGRIPGGTQYF
TRBD1 | TRBJ2-5 | TRBV9 | - | TGTGCCAGCAGCCCTCGGACAGGGCAGGGGGAGACCCAGTACTTC | CASSPRTGQGETQYF
- | TRBJ1-2 | TRBV12-3/TRBV12-4 | - | TGTGCCAGCAGCAAGTCAGCGAACTATGGCTACACCTTC | CASSKSANYGYTF
TRBD2 | TRBJ2-2 | TRBV19 | - | TGTGCCAGTAGTCTCCTAGCGGGAGTCGACACCGGGGAGCTGTTTTTT | CASSLLAGVDTGELFF
- | TRBJ1-2 | TRBV24-1 | - | TGTGCCACCAGTGATTCTCCGGGGGGCTACACCTTC | CATSDSPGGYTF
TRBD1 | TRBJ1-1 | TRBV7-2 | - | TGTGCCAGCACCGGGGACAGGTACACTGAAGCTTTCTTT | CASTGDRYTEAFF
- | TRBJ2-7 | TRBV2 | once | TGTGCCAGCAGTGAGGTTGACACCTCCTACGAGCAGTACTTC | CASSEVDTSYEQYF
TRBD1 | TRBJ1-2 | TRBV19 | - | TGTGCCAGTAGTATACCCGGGACAGCCCACACCTTC | CASSIPGTAHTF
- | TRBJ2-2 | TRBV5-1 | - | TGCGCCAGCAGCCCAACTAGCTCCCCCGGGACCGGGGAGCTGTTTTTT | CASSPTSSPGTGELFF
TRBD1 | TRBJ1-2 | TRBV12-3/TRBV12-4 | once | TGTGCCAGCAGTAAACAGGGGTGGGGTGGCTACACCTTC | CASSKQGWGGYTF
TRBD2 | TRBJ2-3 | TRBV10-2 | - | TGCGCCAGCAGTTGGACTAGCGAGAGCGGGCACACAGATACGCAGTATTTT | CASSWTSESGHTDTQYF
TRBD1 | TRBJ1-1 | TRBV5-1 | - | TGCGCCAGCAGCACCATGACAGGGCTGGGCACTGAAGCTTTCTTT | CASSTMTGLGTEAFF
TRBD1 | TRBJ1-3 | TRBV9 | - | TGTGCCAGCAGCCCCGACAGGGTCTCTCCGCGGGGAAACACCATATATTTT | CASSPDRVSPRGNTIYF